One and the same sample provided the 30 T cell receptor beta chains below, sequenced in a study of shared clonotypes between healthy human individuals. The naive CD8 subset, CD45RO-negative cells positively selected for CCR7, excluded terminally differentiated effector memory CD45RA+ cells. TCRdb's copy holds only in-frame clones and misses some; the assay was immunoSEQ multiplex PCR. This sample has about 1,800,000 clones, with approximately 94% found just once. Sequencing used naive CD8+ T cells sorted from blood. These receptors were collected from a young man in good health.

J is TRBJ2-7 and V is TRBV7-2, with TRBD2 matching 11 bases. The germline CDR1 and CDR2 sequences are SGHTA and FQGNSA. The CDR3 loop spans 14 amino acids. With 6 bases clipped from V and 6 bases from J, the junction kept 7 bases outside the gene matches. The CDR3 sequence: CASRNSGGATEQYF. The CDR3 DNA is TGTGCCAGCAGAAATAGCGGGGGGGCAACCGAGCAGTACTTC.

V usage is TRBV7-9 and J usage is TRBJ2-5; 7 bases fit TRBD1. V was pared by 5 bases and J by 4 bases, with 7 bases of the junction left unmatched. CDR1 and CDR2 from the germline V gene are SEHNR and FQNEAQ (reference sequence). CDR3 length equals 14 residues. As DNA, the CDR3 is TGTGCCAGCAGCGCTGGGGGACAGACAGAGACCCAGTACTTC. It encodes CASSAGGQTETQYF.

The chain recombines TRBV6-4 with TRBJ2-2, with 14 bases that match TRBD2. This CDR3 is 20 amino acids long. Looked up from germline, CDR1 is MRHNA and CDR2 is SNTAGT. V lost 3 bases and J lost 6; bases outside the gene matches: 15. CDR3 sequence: CASSDLGLAGGQWGPGELFF. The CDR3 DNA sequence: TGTGCCAGCAGTGATCTTGGACTAGCGGGGGGCCAATGGGGTCCCGGGGAGCTGTTTTTT.

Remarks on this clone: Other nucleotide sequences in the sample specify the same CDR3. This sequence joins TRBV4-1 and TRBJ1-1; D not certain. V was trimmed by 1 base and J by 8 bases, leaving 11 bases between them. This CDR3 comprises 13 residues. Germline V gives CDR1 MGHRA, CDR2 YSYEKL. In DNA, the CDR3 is TGCGCCAGCAGCCAAGTGGAGGGAACCGAAGCTTTCTTT. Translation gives CASSQVEGTEAFF.

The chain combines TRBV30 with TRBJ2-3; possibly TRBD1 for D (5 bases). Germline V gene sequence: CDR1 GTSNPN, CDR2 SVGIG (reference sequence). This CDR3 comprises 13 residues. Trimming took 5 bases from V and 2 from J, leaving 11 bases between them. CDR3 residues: CAWGAAPTDTQYF. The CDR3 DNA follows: TGTGCCTGGGGGGCGGCCCCCACAGATACGCAGTATTTT.

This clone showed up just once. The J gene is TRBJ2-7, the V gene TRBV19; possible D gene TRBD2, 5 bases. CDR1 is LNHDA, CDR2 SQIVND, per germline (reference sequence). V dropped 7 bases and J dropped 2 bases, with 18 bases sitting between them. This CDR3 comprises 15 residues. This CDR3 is CASTRSGTNAYEQYF. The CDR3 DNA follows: TGTGCCAGTACCCGGAGCGGAACCAACGCCTACGAGCAGTACTTC.

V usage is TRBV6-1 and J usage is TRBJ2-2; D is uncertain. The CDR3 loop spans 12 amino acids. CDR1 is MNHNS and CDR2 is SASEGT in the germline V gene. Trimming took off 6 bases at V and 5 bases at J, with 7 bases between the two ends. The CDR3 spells CASRAVTGELFF. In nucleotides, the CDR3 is TGTGCCAGCAGGGCCGTAACCGGGGAGCTGTTTTTT.

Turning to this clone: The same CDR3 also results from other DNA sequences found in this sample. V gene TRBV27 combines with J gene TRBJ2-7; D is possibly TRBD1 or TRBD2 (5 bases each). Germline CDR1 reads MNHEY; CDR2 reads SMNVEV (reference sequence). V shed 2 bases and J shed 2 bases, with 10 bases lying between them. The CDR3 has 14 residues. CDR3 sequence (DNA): TGTGCCAGCAGTTTAGGGACGTCCGCCTACGAGCAGTACTTC. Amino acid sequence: CASSLGTSAYEQYF.

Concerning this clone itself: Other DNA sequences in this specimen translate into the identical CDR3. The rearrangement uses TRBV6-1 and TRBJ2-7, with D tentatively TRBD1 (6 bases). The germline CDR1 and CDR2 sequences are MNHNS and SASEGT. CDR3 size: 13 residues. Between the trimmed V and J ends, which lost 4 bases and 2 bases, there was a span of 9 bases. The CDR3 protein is CASSVRGPYEQYF. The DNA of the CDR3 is TGTGCCAGCAGTGTCAGGGGTCCCTACGAGCAGTACTTC.

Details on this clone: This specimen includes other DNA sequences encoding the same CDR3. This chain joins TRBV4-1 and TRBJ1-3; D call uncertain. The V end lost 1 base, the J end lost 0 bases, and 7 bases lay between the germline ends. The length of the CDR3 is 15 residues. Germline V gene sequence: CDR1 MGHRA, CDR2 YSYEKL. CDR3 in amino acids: CASSQVLSSGNTIYF. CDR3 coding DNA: TGCGCCAGCAGCCAAGTTTTGAGCTCTGGAAACACCATATATTTT.

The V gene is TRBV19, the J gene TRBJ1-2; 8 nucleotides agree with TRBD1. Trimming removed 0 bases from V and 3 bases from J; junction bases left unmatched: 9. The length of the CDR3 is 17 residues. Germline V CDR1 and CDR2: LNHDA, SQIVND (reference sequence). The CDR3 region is CASSIDMETGDYYGYTF. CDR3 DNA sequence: TGTGCCAGTAGTATAGATATGGAGACAGGGGATTACTATGGCTACACCTTC.

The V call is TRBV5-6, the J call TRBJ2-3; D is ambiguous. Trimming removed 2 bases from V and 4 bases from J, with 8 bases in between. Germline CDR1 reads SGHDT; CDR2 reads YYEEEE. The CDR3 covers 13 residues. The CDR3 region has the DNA TGTGCCAGCAGCTTTGGCCCCCCAGATACGCAGTATTTT. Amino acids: CASSFGPPDTQYF.

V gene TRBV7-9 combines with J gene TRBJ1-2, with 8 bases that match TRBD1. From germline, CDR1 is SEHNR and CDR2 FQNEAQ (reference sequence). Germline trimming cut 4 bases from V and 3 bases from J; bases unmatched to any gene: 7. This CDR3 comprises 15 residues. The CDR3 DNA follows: TGTGCCAGCAGCTCGTCAGGGGGCGCCGACTATGGCTACACCTTC. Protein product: CASSSSGGADYGYTF.

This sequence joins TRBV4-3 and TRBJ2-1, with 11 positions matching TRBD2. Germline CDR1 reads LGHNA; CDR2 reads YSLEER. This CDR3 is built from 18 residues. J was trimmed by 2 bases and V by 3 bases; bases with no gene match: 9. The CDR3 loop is CASSQEVAGGETYNEQFF. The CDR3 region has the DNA TGCGCCAGCAGCCAGGAAGTAGCGGGAGGGGAAACCTACAATGAGCAGTTCTTC.

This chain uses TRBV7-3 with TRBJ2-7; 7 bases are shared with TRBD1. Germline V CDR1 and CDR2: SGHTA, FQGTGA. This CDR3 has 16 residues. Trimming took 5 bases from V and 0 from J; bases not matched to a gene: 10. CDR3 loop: CASSPPSTGTSYEQYF. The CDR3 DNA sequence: TGTGCCAGCAGCCCCCCCTCGACAGGGACCTCCTACGAGCAGTACTTC.

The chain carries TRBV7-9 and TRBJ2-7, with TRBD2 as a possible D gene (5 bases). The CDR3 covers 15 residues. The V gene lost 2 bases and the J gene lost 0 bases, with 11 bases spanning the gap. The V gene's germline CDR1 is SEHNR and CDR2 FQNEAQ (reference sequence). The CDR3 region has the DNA TGTGCCAGCAGCTTAACATCCGGGAACTCCTACGAGCAGTACTTC. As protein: CASSLTSGNSYEQYF.

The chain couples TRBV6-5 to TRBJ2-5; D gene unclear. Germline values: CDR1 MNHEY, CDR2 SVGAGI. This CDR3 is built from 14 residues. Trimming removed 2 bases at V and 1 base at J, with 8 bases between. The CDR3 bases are TGTGCCAGCAGTTACGGCGAAGCCCAAGAGACCCAGTACTTC. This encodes CASSYGEAQETQYF.

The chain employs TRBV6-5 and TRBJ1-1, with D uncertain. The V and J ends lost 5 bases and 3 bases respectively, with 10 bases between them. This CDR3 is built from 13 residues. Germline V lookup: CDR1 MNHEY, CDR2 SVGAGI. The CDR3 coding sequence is TGTGCCAGCAGTGGGAGGGTTGACACTGAAGCTTTCTTT. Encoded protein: CASSGRVDTEAFF.

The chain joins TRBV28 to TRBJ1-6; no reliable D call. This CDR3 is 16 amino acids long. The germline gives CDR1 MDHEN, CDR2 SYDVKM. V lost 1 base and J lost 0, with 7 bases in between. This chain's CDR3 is CASSLSESSYNSPLHF. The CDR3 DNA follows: TGTGCCAGCAGTTTATCTGAAAGCTCCTATAATTCACCCCTCCACTTT.

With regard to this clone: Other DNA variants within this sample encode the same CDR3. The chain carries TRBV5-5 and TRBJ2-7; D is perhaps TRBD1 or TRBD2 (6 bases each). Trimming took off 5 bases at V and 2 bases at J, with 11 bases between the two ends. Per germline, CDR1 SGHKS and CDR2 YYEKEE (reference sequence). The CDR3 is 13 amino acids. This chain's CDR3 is CASSPGATYEQYF. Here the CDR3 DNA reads TGTGCCAGCAGTCCGGGGGCAACCTACGAGCAGTACTTC.

Written as DNA, the CDR3 is TGTGCCAGCAGCTGGGGGACAGTGGGGGAGCAGTACTTC. Translated, it gives CASSWGTVGEQYF. The chain is built from TRBV5-6 and TRBJ2-7; 7 nucleotides line up with TRBD1. V shed 3 bases and J 7 bases; nucleotides not matched to a gene: 7. Germline V gene data show CDR1 as SGHDT and CDR2 as YYEEEE. CDR3 length: 13 residues.

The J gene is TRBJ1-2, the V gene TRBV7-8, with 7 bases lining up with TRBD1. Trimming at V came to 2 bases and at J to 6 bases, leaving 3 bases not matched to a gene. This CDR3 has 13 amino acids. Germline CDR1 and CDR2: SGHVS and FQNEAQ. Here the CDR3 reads CASSLTGQDGYTF. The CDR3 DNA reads TGTGCCAGCAGCTTAACTGGACAGGATGGCTACACCTTC.

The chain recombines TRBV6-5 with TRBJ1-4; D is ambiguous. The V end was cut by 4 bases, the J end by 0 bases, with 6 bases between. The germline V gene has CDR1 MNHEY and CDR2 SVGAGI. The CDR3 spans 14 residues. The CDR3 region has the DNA TGTGCCAGCAGTTTAGGGACAACTAATGAAAAACTGTTTTTT. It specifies CASSLGTTNEKLFF.

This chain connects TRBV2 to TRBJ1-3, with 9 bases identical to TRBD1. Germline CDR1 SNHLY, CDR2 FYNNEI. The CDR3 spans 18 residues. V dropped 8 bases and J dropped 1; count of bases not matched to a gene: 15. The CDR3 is CASLFLRTGELSGNTIYF. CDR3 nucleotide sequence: TGTGCCAGCCTATTCCTCCGGACAGGGGAGTTATCTGGAAACACCATATATTTT.

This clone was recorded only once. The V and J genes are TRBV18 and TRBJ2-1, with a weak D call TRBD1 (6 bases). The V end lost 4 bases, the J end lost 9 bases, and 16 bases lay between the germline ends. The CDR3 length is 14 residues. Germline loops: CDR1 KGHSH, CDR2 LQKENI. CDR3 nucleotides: TGTGCCAGCTCACGCGTTGGGGGCGGCAGTGAGCAGTTCTTC. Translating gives CASSRVGGGSEQFF.

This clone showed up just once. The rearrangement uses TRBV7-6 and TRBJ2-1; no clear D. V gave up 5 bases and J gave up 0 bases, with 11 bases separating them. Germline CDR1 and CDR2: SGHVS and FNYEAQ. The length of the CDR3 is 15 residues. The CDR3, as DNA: TGTGCCAGCAGCGTTAGTCCGAGCTCCTACAATGAGCAGTTCTTC. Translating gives CASSVSPSSYNEQFF.

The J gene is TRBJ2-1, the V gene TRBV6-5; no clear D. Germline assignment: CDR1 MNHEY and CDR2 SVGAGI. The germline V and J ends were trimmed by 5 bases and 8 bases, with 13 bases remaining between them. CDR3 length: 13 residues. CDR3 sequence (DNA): TGTGCCAGCAGTCCGACCGACGTGGATGAGCAGTTCTTC. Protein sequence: CASSPTDVDEQFF.

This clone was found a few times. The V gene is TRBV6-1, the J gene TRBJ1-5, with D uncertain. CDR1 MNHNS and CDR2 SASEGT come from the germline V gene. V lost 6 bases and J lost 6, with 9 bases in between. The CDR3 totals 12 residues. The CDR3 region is CASRMVGQPQHF. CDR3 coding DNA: TGTGCCAGCAGGATGGTGGGTCAGCCCCAGCATTTT.

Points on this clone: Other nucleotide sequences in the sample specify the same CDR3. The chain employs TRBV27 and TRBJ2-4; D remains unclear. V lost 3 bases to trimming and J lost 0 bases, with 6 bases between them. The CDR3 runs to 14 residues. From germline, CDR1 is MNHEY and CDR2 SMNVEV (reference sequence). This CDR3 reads CASSLSGAKNIQYF. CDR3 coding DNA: TGTGCCAGCAGTTTGTCAGGAGCCAAAAACATTCAGTACTTC.

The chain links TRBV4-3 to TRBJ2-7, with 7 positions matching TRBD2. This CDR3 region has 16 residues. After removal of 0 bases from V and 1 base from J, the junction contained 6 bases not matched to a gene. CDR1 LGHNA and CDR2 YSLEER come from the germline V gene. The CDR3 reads CASSQDFLAVSYEQYF. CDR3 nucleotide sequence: TGCGCCAGCAGCCAAGACTTTCTAGCGGTTTCCTACGAGCAGTACTTC.